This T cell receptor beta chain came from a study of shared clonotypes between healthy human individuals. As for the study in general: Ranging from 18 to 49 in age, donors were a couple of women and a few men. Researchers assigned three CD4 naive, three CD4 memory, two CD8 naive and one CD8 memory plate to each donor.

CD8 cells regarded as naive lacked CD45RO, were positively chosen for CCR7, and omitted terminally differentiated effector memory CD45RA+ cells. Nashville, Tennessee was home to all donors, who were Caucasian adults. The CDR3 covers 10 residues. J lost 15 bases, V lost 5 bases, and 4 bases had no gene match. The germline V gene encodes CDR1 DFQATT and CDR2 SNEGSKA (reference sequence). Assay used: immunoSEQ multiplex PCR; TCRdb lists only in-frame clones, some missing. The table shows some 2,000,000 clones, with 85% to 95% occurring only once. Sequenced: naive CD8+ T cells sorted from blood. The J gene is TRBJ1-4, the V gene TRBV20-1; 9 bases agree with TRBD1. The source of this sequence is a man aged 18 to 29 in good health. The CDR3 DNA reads TGCAGTGCTCTACAGGGGGCCTTGTTTTTT. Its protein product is CSALQGALFF.